This TCR beta chain derives from a study of control samples from healthy donors and cancer patients. V shed 4 bases and J 4 bases; nucleotides not matched to a gene: 5. The CDR3 extends over 15 amino acids. Looked up from germline, CDR1 is SGHNT and CDR2 is YYREEE (reference sequence). Sequencing was performed with immunoSEQ multiplex PCR; in TCRdb, only in-frame clones are kept and a portion is missing. The data show 170,000 or so clones, around nine tenths seen once. The sample was blood. The chain combines TRBV5-4 with TRBJ1-3; 10 nucleotides agree with TRBD1. This sequence was found in a man under 40 in good health. The CDR3 nucleotides are TGTGCCAGCAGCCTAGACAGGGGGCAAGGAAACACCATATATTTT. Protein product: CASSLDRGQGNTIYF.